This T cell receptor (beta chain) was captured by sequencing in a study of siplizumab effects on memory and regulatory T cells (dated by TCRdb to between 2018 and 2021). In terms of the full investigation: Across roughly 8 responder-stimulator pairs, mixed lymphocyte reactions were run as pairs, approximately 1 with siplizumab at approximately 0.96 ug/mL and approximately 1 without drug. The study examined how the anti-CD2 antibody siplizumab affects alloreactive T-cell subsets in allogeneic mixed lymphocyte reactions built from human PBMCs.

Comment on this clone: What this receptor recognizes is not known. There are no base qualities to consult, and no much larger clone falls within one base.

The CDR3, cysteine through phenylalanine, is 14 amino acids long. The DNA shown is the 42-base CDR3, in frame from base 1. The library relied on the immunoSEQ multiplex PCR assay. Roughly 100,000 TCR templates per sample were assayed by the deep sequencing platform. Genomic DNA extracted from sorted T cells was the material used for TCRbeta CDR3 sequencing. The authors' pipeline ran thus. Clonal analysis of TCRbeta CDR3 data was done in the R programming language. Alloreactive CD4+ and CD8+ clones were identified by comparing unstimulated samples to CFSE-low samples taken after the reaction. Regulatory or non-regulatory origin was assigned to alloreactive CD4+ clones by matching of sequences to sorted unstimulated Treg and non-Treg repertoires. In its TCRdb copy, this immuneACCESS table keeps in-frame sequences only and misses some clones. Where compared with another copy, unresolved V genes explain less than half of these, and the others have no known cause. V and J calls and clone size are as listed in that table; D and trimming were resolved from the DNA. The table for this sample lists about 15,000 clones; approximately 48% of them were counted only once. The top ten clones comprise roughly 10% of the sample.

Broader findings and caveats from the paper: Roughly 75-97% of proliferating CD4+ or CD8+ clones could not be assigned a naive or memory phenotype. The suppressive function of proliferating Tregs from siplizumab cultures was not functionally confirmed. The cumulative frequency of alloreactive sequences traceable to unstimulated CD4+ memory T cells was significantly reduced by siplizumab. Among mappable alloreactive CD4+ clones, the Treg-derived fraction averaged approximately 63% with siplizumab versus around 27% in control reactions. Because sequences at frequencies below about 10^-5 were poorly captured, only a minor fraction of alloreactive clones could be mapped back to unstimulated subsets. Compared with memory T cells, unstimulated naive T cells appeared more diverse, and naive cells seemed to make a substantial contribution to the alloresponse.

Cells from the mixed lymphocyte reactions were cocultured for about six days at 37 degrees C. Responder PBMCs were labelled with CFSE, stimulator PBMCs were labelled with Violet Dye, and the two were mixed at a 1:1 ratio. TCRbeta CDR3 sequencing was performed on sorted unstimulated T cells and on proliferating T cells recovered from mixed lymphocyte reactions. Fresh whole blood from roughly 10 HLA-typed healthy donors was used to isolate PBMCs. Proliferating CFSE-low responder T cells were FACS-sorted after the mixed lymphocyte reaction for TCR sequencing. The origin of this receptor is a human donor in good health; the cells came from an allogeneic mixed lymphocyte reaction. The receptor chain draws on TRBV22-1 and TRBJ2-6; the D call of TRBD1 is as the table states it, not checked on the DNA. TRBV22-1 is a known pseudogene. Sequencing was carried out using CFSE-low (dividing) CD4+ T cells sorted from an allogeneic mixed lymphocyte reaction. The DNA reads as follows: TGTCCTGGGAGCGAACAAAGTCGGGCCAACGTCCTGACTTTC. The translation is CPGSEQSRANVLTF.